This paragraph covers one T cell receptor (beta chain) sequence. This clone was found once. The target of this receptor is not known. The record has no base qualities; no much larger clone is one base away. Participants in the prospective study were aged roughly 18 to 90 years, lived in more than 20 United States geographic areas, and enrolled through a virtual design. In the prospective study, cohorts were assigned on the basis of participant-reported clinical history obtained from a screening survey and a study questionnaire. Exposed participants had been in contact with someone with a PCR-confirmed or clinician-diagnosed COVID-19 case within 2 weeks of study entry. In the prospective study, whole blood, serum and a nasopharyngeal or oropharyngeal swab were collected from each participant by mobile phlebotomists. Prospective study participants could optionally give additional blood draws and questionnaires over an approximately 2-month period. Blood samples from the prospective study were shipped frozen or at room temperature prior to DNA extraction.

TCRbeta CDR3 regions were amplified from genomic DNA using the immunoSEQ Assay, a bias-controlled multiplex PCR. The authors processed their data as follows. The number of nucleated cells in each sample was estimated from the amplification of reference gene primers within the assay. To quantify the absolute abundance of each unique TCRbeta CDR3 rearrangement, sequence reads were collapsed and filtered. For each sample, productive Simpson clonality was calculated as the square root of Simpson's diversity index over productive rearrangements. TCRdb re-hosts the immuneACCESS table, in-frame sequences only. Its copies lack some clones; in the studies checked, an unresolved V gene accounts for under half of them, and the cause for the rest is not known. Clonal size and the V and J genes are those of that table, whereas D and trimming came from the DNA. This sample has roughly 400,000 clones in its table, and around nine tenths of those were observed once. The ten largest clones take up 1.4% to 1.5% of the sample.

Reading the germline V gene (reference sequence) gives CDR1 LGHDT and CDR2 YNNKEL. Including cysteine and phenylalanine, the CDR3 has 14 amino acids. Only the CDR3 part of the read is kept: 42 bases, read in frame from the first base. Between the V and J ends, shortened by 3 bases and 5 bases respectively, the junction contains 14 bases. This sample is part of a study of blood T cell repertoires in COVID-19 (dated by TCRdb to 2018 to 2021). In terms of the full investigation: Samples from collaborators originated in the United States, Italy and Spain and spanned both the acute and convalescent phases of COVID-19. Subjects who had been exposed to COVID-19, were actively infected with it, or had recovered from it provided the deeply sampled blood TCRbeta repertoires that made up the dataset. The material from the prospective study consisted of cDNA or gDNA derived from T cells, B-cell-depleted T cells, or PBMCs. Samples were obtained from the ongoing ImmuneRACE study (first 160 participants) and from about 1,300 subjects provided by 6 global collaborators. A de-identified subject ID, COVID-19 status, age in years and sex were almost always included in the sample metadata. A freely available public database, intended as a resource for researchers studying the immune response to SARS-CoV-2, is where the repertoires were released. HLA class I and class II types, where available, came from metadata supplied by the sample provider rather than from assay-based typing.

Results and caveats for the whole study, not just this receptor: The quantity of clinical and demographic metadata differed by source and by participant and was supplied without curation.

Sequencing was performed on PBMCs or T cells enriched from blood (not recorded which). The chain links TRBV3-1 (or the pseudogene TRBV3-2) with TRBJ2-7; TRBD2 could be the D gene, as 5 bases match. The receptor was derived from a woman between 18 and 30 years old who had been exposed to COVID-19. In nucleotide form, the sequence is TGTGCCAGCAGCCATGGGAGAGAATCCGACGAGCAGTACTTC. Its protein reads: CASSHGRESDEQYF.